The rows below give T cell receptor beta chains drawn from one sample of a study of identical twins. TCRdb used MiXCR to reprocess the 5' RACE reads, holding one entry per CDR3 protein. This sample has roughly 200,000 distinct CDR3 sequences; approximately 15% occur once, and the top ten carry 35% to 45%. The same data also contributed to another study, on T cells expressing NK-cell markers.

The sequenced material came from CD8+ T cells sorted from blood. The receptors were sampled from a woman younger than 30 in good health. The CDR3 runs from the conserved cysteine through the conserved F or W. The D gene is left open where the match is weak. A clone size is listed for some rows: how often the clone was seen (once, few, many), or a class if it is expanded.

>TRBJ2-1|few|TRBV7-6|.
CASSLSGRGDYNEQFF
TGTGCCAGCAGCTTATCCGGCAGGGGGGATTACAATGAGCAGTTCTTC
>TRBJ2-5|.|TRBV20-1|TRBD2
CSASTGGGRVLETQYF
TGCAGTGCTAGTACCGGCGGGGGAAGGGTTTTAGAGACCCAGTACTTC
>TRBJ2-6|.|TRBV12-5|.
CASGFWTTTSGANVLTF
TGTGCTAGTGGTTTTTGGACAACCACCTCTGGGGCCAACGTCCTGACTTTC
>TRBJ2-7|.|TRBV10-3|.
CAISGSPGQLPYEQYF
TGTGCCATCAGTGGATCCCCGGGTCAGCTTCCCTACGAGCAGTACTTC
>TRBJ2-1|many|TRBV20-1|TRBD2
CSAAEAGEVNEQFF
TGCAGTGCTGCCGAAGCGGGAGAGGTGAATGAGCAGTTCTTC
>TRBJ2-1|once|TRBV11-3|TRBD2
CASSLKTSGTTFNEQFF
TGTGCCAGCAGCTTAAAAACGTCTGGGACTACCTTCAATGAGCAGTTCTTC
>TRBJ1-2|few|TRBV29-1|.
CSVVTAYGYTF
TGCAGCGTTGTGACAGCTTATGGCTACACCTTC
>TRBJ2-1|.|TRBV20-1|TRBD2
CSAPLWRENHNEQFF
TGCAGTGCTCCGTTGTGGCGGGAGAATCACAATGAGCAGTTCTTC
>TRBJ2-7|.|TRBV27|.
CASTSPVGGEQYF
TGTGCCAGCACCTCCCCGGTTGGGGGCGAGCAGTACTTC
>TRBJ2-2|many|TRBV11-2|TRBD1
CASSPGQDHTGELFF
TGTGCCAGCAGCCCCGGACAGGACCACACCGGGGAGCTGTTTTTT
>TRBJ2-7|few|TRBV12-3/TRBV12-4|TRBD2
CASSSGLAGPYEQYF
TGTGCCAGCAGTTCGGGACTAGCGGGACCCTACGAGCAGTACTTC
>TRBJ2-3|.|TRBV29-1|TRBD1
CSVEWSGTANTDTQYF
TGCAGCGTTGAGTGGTCGGGGACAGCTAACACAGATACGCAGTATTTT
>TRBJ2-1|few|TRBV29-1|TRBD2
CSVAGGTYNEQFF
TGCAGCGTTGCGGGGGGTACCTACAATGAGCAGTTCTTC
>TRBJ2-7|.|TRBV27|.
CASSLWARGIGPTHEQYF
TGTGCCAGCAGTTTATGGGCCCGGGGAATCGGTCCGACCCACGAGCAGTACTTC
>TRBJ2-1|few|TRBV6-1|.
CASSEAGGTEQFF
TGTGCCAGCAGTGAAGCCGGAGGGACTGAGCAGTTCTTC
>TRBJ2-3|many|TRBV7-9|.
CASSFDRSTDTQYF
TGTGCCAGCAGCTTCGACAGAAGCACAGATACGCAGTATTTT
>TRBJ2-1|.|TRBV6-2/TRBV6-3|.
CASSPRFDMYNEQFF
TGTGCCAGCAGTCCCCGGTTTGATATGTACAATGAGCAGTTCTTC